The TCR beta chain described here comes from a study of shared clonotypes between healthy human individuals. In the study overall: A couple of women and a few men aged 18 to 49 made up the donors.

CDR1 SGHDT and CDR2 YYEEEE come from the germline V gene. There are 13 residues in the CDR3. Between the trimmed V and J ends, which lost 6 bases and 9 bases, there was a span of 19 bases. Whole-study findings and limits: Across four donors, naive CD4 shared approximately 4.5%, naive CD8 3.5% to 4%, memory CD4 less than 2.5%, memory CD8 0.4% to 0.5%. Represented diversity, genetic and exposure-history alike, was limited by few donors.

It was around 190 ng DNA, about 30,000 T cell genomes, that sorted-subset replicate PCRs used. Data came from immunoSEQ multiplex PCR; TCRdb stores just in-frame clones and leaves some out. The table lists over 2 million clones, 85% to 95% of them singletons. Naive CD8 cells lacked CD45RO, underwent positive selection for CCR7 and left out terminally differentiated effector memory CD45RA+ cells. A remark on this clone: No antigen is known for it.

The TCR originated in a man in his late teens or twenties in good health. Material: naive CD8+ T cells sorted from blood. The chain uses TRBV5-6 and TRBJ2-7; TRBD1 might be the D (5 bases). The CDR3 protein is CASTPKGSAWQYF. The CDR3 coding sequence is TGTGCCAGCACCCCGAAGGGGTCCGCGTGGCAGTACTTC.